The present entry profiles one T cell receptor (beta chain) with its context. Its specificity is unknown. This record comes from a study of Tregs in tolerant kidney transplant recipients. The study, taken as a whole, reports: For some patients, primers changed over time, blocking nucleotide-level comparison. The small number of patients limits these findings pending further validation. Antigen-driven expansion was suggested because donor-specific Tregs expanded more than all Tregs in tolerant patients.

Repertoires were generated with immunoSEQ multiplex PCR, while TCRdb's copy carries only in-frame clones and drops some. The sample includes about 94,000 clones, under 95% seen only once; the top ten take 0.46%. Unstimulated regulatory T cells (CD4+CD25+CD127-), CD4+CD25- non-regulatory cells, CD4 and CD8 cells were FACS-sorted from thawed PBMCs. Germline loops: CDR1 SGHTA, CDR2 FQGTGA. CDR3 length: 15 amino acids. V lost 5 bases and J lost 5, with 17 bases in between. The chain has TRBV7-3 and TRBJ2-3, with D maybe TRBD2 (6 bases). The TCR originated in a human donor who received a combined kidney and bone marrow transplant. The source material was CD4+ T cells from blood, sampled before the transplant. CDR3 nucleotides: TGTGCCAGCAGCCAAGGACTACTTAGGTTAGATACGCAGTATTTT. Amino acids: CASSQGLLRLDTQYF. Supplemented by reference TRBV7-3 and TRBJ2-3, the full variable domain reads GAGVSQTPSNKVTEKGKYVELRCDPISGHTALYWYRQSLGQGPEFLIYFQGTGAADDSGLPNDRFFAVRPEGSVSTLKIQRTERGDSAVYLCASSQGLLRLDTQYFGPGTRLTVL.